The 3 T cell receptor beta chains presented below share a single source sample, sequenced in a study of blood T cells in healthy people across ages (dated by TCRdb to the mid-2010s). The library relied on 5' RACE. The sample was run on an Illumina HiSeq 2500. A second 7 to 11 cycle PCR used a sample-barcoded 5' primer and a J-beta primer mix. TCRdb trimmed the raw reads at Q25, called clones with MiXCR and kept productive beta chains. Entries that share a CDR3 protein sequence are merged under the most common genes and DNA. Counted in this sample were about a million distinct CDR3 sequences; 35% to 40% of them appeared once. Together, the top ten hold around 13% of the sample. Sequenced: blood. The receptors were gathered from a man between 18 and 29 years old in good health.

This clonotype occurred a few times. The V gene is TRBV14, the J gene TRBJ2-7; D gene unclear. The J call is doubtful: the DNA matches TRBJ2-5 better. Germline CDR1 is SGHDN and CDR2 is FVKESK. CDR3 length: 13 amino acids. The CDR3 DNA sequence: TGTGCCAGCAGCTACCGGGCTCATTTGACCCAGTACTTC. Its translation is CASSYRAHLTQYF.

The chain recombines TRBV14 with TRBJ2-1; D is uncertain. Between the trimmed V and J ends, which lost 4 bases and 9 bases, there was a span of 10 bases. The CDR3 covers 12 residues. CDR1 is SGHDN and CDR2 is FVKESK in the germline V gene. The CDR3 DNA follows: TGTGCCAGCAGCCTGTATTGGGGTGAGCAGTTCTTC. It yields the protein CASSLYWGEQFF.

This chain joins TRBV29-1 and TRBJ1-1; D unclear. The germline gives CDR1 SQVTM, CDR2 ANQGSEA. The CDR3 loop spans 12 amino acids. V gave up 6 bases and J gave up 1 base, with 9 bases separating them. The CDR3 sequence: CSVDASNTEAFF. CDR3 coding DNA: TGCAGCGTCGACGCCTCGAACACTGAAGCTTTCTTT.